This T cell receptor (beta chain) was retrieved from a study of blood T cell repertoires in COVID-19. The data were produced by immunoSEQ multiplex PCR, yet TCRdb's version contains in-frame clones alone and is incomplete. Here the sample spans a few hundred thousand clones, 88% being singletons. This CDR3 is built from 18 residues. In germline, CDR1 is MDHEN, CDR2 SYDVKM. Deletions cut 6 bases from V and 3 bases from J, with 24 bases between. The TCR sequence derives from a man between 65 and 80 years old with acute or convalescent COVID-19. Sample: peripheral blood. The chain carries TRBV28 and TRBJ2-4; tentative D call: TRBD2 (6 bases). The CDR3 sequence is CASSTTGGGVIGKNIQYF. CDR3 nucleotide sequence: TGTGCCAGCAGCACAACCGGGGGTGGGGTTATAGGCAAAAACATTCAGTACTTC.